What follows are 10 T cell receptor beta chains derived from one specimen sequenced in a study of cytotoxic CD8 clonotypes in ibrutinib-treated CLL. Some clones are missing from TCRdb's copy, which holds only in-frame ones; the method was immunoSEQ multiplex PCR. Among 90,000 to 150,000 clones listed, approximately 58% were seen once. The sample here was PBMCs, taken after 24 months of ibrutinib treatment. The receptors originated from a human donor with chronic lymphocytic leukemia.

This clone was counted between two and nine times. The CDR3 is CASSPPSGAYGYTF. The CDR3 nucleotides are TGTGCCAGCTCACCACCCTCGGGGGCGTATGGCTACACCTTC. The chain employs TRBV18 and TRBJ1-2, with D perhaps matching TRBD1 (6 bases). V was trimmed by 0 bases and J by 5 bases, leaving 10 bases between them. Germline values: CDR1 KGHSH, CDR2 LQKENI. There are 14 residues in the CDR3.

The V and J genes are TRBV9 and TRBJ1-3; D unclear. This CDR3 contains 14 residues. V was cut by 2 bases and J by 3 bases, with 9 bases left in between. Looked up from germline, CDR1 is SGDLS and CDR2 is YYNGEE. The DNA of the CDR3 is TGTGCCAGCAGCGTCAACACAGATGGAAACACCATATATTTT. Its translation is CASSVNTDGNTIYF.

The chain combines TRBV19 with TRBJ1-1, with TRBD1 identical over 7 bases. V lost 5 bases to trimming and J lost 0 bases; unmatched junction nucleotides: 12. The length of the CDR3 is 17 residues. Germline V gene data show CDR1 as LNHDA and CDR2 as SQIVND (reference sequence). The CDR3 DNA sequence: TGTGCCAGTAGTCTAACGCGGGGGACAGAGGTGAACACTGAAGCTTTCTTT. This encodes CASSLTRGTEVNTEAFF.

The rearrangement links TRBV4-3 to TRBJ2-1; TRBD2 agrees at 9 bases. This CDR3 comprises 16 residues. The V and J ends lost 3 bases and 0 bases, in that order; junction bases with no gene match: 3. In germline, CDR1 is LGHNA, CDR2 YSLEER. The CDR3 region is CASSHSAGGSYNEQFF. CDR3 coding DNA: TGCGCCAGCAGCCATTCAGCGGGGGGCTCCTACAATGAGCAGTTCTTC.

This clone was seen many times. CDR3 residues: CASSQEGLYNEQFF. Written as DNA, the CDR3 is TGCGCCAGCAGCCAAGAGGGACTCTACAATGAGCAGTTCTTC. This sequence joins TRBV4-3 and TRBJ2-1; D possibly corresponds to TRBD2 (6 bases). Germline CDR1 and CDR2: LGHNA and YSLEER. This CDR3 comprises 14 residues. Between the trimmed V and J ends, which lost 0 bases and 3 bases, there was a span of 6 bases.

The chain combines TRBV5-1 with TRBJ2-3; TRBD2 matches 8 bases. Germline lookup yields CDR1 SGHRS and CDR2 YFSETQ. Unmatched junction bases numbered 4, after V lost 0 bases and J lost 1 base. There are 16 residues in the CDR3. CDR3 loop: CASSLVAGRGTDTQYF. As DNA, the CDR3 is TGCGCCAGCAGCTTGGTGGCCGGGAGGGGCACAGATACGCAGTATTTT.

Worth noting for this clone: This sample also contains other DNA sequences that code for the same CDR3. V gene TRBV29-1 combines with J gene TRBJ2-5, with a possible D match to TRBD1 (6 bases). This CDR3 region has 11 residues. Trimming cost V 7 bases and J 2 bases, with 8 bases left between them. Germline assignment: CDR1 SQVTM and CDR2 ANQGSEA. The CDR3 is CSAGQQETQYF. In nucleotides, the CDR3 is TGCAGCGCCGGACAGCAAGAGACCCAGTACTTC.

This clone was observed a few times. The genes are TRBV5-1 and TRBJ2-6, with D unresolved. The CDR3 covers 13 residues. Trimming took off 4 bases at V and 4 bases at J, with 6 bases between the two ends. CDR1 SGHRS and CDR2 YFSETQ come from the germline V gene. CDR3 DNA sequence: TGCGCCAGCAGCGACGCGGGGGCCAACGTCCTGACTTTC. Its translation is CASSDAGANVLTF.

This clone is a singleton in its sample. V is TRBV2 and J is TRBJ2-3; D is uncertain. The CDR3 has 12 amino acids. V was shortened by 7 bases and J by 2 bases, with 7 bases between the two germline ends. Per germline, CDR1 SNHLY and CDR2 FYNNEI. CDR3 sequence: CASKEHTDTQYF. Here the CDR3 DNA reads TGTGCCAGCAAGGAGCACACAGATACGCAGTATTTT.

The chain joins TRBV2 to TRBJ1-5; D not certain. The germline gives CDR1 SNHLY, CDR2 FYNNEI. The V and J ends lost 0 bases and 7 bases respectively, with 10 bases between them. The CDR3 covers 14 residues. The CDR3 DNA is TGTGCCAGCAGTGAAGCGCTTCATAAGCAGCCCCAGCATTTT. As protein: CASSEALHKQPQHF.